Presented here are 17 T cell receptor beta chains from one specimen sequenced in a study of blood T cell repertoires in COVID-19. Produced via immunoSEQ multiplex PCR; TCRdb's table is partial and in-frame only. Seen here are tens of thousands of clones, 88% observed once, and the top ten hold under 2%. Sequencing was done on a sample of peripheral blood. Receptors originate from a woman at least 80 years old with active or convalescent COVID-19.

As DNA, the CDR3 is TGTGCTACCGGCCGGGGGGCGGGGGAGTCCCAAGAGACCCAGTACTTC. Its protein is CATGRGAGESQETQYF. The chain has TRBV7-2 and TRBJ2-5, with a tentative D call TRBD2 (7 bases). There are 16 residues in the CDR3. CDR1 and CDR2 (germline): SGHTA, FQGNSA.

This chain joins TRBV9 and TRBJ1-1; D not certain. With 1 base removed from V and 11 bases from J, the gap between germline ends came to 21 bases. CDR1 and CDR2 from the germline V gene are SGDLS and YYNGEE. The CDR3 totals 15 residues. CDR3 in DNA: TGTGCCAGCAGCGTAAGGAGAAGGCCCTTACATCCTGCTTTCTTT. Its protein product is CASSVRRRPLHPAFF.

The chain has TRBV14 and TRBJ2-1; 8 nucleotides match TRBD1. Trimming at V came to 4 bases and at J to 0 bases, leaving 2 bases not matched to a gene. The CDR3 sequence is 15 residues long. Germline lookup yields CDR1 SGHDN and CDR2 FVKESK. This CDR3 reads CASSLGQGSYNEQFF. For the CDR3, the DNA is TGTGCCAGCAGCCTCGGACAGGGCTCCTACAATGAGCAGTTCTTC. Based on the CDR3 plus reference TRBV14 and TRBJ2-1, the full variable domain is EAGVTQFPSHSVIEKGQTVTLRCDPISGHDNLYWYRRVMGKEIKFLLHFVKESKQDESGMPNNRFLAERTGGTYSTLKVQPAELEDSGVYFCASSLGQGSYNEQFFGPGTRLTVL.

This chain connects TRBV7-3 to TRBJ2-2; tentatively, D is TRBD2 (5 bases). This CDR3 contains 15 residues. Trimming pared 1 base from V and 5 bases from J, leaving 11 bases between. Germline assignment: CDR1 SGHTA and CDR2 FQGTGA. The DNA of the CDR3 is TGTGCCAGCAGCTTAAAACTAGGAGAGACCGGGGAGCTGTTTTTT. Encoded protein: CASSLKLGETGELFF.

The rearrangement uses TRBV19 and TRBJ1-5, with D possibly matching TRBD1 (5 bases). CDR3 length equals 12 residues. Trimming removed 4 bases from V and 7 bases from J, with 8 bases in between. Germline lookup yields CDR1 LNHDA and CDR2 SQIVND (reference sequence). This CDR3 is CASSTGVQPQHF. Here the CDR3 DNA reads TGTGCCAGTAGTACGGGGGTCCAGCCCCAGCATTTT.

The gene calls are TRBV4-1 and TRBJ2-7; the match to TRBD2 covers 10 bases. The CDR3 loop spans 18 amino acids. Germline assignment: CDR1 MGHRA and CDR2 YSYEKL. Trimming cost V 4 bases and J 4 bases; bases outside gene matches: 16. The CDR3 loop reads CASSLRYPGSSGRYEQYF. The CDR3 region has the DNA TGCGCCAGCAGCCTCAGGTATCCAGGATCTAGCGGGAGATACGAGCAGTACTTC.

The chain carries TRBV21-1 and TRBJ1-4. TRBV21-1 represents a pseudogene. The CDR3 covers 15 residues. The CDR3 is CASPGPGGVHEKLFF. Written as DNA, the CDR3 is TGTGCCAGCCCCGGACCGGGGGGCGTGCATGAAAAACTGTTTTTT.

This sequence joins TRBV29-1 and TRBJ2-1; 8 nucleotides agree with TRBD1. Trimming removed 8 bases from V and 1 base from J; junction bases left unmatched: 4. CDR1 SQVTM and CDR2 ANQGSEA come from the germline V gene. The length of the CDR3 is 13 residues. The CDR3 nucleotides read TGCAGCCTTCGGACAGGGTCCTACAATGAGCAGTTCTTC. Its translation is CSLRTGSYNEQFF.

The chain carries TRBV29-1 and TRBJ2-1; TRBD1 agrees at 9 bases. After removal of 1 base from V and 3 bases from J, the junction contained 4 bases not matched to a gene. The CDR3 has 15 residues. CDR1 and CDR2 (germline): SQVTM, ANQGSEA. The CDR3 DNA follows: TGCAGCGTTGAAGGAGGGACAGGGAACTACAATGAGCAGTTCTTC. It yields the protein CSVEGGTGNYNEQFF.

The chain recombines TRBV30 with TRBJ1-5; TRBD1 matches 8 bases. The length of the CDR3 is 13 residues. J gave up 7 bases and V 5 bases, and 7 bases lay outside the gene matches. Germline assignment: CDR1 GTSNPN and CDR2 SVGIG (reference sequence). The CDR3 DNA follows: TGTGCCTGGTCCAGGGGGCTCAGGCAGCCCCAGCATTTT. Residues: CAWSRGLRQPQHF.

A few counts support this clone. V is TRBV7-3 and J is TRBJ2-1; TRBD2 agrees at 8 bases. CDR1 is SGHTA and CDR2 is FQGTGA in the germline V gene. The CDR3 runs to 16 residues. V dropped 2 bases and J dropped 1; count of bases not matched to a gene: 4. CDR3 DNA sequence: TGTGCCAGCAGCTTATATAGCGGGACATCCTACAATGAGCAGTTCTTC. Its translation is CASSLYSGTSYNEQFF.

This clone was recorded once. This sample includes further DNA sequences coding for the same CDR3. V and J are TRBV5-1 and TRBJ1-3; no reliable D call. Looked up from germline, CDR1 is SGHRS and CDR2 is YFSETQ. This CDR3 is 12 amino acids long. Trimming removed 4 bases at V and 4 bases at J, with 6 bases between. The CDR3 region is CASSLQGNTIYF. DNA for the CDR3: TGCGCCAGCAGCCTACAGGGAAACACCATATATTTT.

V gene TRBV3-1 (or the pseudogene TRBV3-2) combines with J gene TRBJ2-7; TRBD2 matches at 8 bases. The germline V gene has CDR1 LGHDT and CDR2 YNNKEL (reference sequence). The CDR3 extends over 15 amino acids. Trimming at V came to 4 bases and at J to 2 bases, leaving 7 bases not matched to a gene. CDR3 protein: CASSPGTSFTYEQYF. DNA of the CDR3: TGTGCCAGCAGCCCGGGGACTAGTTTCACCTACGAGCAGTACTTC.

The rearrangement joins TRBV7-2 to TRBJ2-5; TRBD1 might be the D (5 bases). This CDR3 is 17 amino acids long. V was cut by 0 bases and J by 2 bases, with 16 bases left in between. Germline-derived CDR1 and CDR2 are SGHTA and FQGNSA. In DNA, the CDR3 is TGTGCCAGCAGCTTAGCTACAGGCGGCGGAAGGCAAGAGACCCAGTACTTC. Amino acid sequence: CASSLATGGGRQETQYF. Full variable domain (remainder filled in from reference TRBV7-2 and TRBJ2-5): GAGVSQSPSNKVTEKGKDVELRCDPISGHTALYWYRQSLGQGLEFLIYFQGNSAPDKSGLPSDRFSAERTGGSVSTLTIQRTQQEDSAVYLCASSLATGGGRQETQYFGPGTRLLVL.

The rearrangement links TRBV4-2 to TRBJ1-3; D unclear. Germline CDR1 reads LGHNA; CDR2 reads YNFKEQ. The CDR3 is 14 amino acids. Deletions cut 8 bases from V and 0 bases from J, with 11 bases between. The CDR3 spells CASGRRDSGNTIYF. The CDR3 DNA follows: TGTGCCAGCGGGCGCCGGGACTCTGGAAACACCATATATTTT.

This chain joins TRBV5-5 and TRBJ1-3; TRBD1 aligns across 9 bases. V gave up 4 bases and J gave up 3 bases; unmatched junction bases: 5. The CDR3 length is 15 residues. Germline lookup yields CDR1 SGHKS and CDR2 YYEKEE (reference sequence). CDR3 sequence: CASSPGTGNGNTIYF. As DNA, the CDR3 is TGTGCCAGCAGCCCAGGGACAGGGAATGGAAACACCATATATTTT. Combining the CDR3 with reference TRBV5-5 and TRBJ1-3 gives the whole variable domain DAGVTQSPTHLIKTRGQQVTLRCSPISGHKSVSWYQQVLGQGPQFIFQYYEKEERGRGNFPDRFSARQFPNYSSELNVNALLLGDSALYLCASSPGTGNGNTIYFGEGSWLTVV.

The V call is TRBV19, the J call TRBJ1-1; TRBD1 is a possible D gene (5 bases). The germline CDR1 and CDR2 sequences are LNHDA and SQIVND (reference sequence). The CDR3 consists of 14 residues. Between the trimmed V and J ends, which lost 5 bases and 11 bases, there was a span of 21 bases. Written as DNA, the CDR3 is TGTGCCAGTAGTCAAAGCAGGGAAGGGATAGGGGCTTTCTTT. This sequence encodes CASSQSREGIGAFF.